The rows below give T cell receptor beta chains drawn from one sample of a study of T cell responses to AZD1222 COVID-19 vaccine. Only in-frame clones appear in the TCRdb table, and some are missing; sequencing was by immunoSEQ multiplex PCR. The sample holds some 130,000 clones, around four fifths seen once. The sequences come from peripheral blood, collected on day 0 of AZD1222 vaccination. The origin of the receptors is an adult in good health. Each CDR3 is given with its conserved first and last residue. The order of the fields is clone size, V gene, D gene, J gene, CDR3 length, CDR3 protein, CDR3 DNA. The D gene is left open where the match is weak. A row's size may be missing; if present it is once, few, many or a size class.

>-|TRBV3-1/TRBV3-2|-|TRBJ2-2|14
CASSLNRNTGELFF
TGTGCCAGCAGCCTTAACAGGAACACCGGGGAGCTGTTTTTT
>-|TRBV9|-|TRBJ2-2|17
CASSVVGAGTGTGELFF
TGTGCCAGCAGCGTAGTGGGGGCGGGGACTGGAACCGGGGAGCTGTTTTTT
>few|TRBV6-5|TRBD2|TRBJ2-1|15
CASRKLAGGLNEQFF
TGTGCCAGCAGGAAACTAGCGGGGGGGCTCAATGAGCAGTTCTTC
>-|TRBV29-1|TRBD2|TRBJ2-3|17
CSVEGPTSGGATDTQYF
TGCAGCGTTGAAGGCCCGACTAGCGGGGGGGCCACAGATACGCAGTATTTT
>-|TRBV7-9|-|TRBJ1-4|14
CASSSRKDAGLLFF
TGTGCCAGCAGCTCCCGGAAGGACGCTGGGTTACTGTTTTTT
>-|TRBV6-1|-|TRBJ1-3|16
CASSGKGHSSGNTIYF
TGTGCCAGCAGTGGGAAGGGCCATAGCTCTGGAAACACCATATATTTT
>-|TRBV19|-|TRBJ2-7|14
CASSIDGTLYEQYF
TGTGCCAGTAGTATAGATGGGACCCTTTACGAGCAGTACTTC
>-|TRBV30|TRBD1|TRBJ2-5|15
CAWALPDRDGRTQYF
TGTGCCTGGGCCCTCCCGGACAGGGACGGTCGGACCCAGTACTTC
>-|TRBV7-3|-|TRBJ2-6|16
CASSSFGEAGANVLTF
TGTGCCAGCAGCTCCTTCGGGGAGGCCGGGGCCAACGTCCTGACTTTC
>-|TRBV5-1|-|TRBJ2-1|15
CASSFRVSSYNEQFF
TGCGCCAGCAGCTTTAGGGTTAGCTCCTACAATGAGCAGTTCTTC
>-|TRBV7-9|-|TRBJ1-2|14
CASSLTGAGYGYTF
TGTGCCAGCAGCCTGACGGGGGCCGGCTATGGCTACACCTTC
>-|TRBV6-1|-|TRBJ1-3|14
CASSEAGHGNTIYF
TGTGCCAGCAGTGAAGCAGGGCATGGAAACACCATATATTTT
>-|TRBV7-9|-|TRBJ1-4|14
CASSWWGTNEKLFF
TGTGCCAGCAGCTGGTGGGGGACTAATGAAAAACTGTTTTTT
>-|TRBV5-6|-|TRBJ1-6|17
CASSPKTRGHPNSPLHF
TGTGCCAGCTCTCCGAAAACCAGGGGCCATCCTAATTCACCCCTCCACTTT
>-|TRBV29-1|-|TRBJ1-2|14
CSVGVRGNNLPYTF
TGCAGCGTTGGGGTCCGGGGGAACAATTTGCCCTACACCTTC
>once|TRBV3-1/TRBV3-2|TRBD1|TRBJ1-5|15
CASSRGQGGGQPQHF
TGTGCCAGCAGCCGAGGACAGGGAGGAGGTCAGCCCCAGCATTTT
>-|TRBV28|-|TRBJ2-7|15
CASSAPPWRSGEQYF
TGTGCCAGCAGTGCCCCCCCGTGGAGGTCGGGAGAGCAGTACTTC
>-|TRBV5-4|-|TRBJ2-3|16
CASSLRRLHAADTQYF
TGTGCCAGCAGCTTACGGCGGCTCCATGCGGCAGATACGCAGTATTTT
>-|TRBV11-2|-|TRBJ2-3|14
CASSLDRGPDTQYF
TGTGCCAGCAGCTTAGACAGGGGACCAGATACGCAGTATTTT
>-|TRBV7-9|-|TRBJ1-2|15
CASSSPGRDDGGYTF
TGTGCCAGCAGCTCCCCTGGCAGGGACGATGGGGGCTACACCTTC
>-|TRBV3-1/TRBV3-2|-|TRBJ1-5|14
CASSPSVDNQPQHF
TGTGCCAGCAGCCCCAGTGTGGACAATCAGCCCCAGCATTTT
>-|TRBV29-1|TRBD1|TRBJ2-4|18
CSVAGGTGGSRSPDIQYF
TGCAGCGTTGCGGGGGGGACAGGGGGCTCAAGATCCCCGGACATTCAGTACTTC
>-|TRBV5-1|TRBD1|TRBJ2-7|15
CASSLQGASTYEQYF
TGCGCCAGCAGCCTACAGGGGGCCAGCACCTACGAGCAGTACTTC
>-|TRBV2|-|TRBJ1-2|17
CASSEAKSWAINYGYTF
TGTGCCAGCAGTGAAGCGAAAAGCTGGGCTATAAACTATGGCTACACCTTC
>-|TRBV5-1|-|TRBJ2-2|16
CASSVTGTVNTGELFF
TGCGCCAGCAGCGTAACCGGGACCGTAAACACCGGGGAGCTGTTTTTT
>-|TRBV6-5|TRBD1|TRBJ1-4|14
CASRDWTGDGKLFF
TGTGCCAGCAGAGATTGGACAGGGGACGGAAAACTGTTTTTT
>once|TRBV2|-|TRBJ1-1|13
CASSGEGNGEAFF
TGTGCCAGCAGTGGGGAGGGTAATGGTGAAGCTTTCTTT
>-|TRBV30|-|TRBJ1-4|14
CAWSVGGPGEKLFF
TGTGCCTGGAGTGTCGGGGGGCCGGGGGAAAAACTGTTTTTT
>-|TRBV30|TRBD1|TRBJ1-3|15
CAWSPSGGAGNTIYF
TGTGCCTGGAGTCCCTCAGGGGGCGCCGGAAACACCATATATTTT
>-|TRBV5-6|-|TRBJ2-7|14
CASSLSPDTYEQYF
TGTGCCAGCAGCTTGTCACCCGACACGTACGAGCAGTACTTC
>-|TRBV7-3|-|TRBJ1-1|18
CASSLYPADSPWGTEAFF
TGTGCCAGCAGCTTATACCCCGCGGACTCCCCGTGGGGCACTGAAGCTTTCTTT
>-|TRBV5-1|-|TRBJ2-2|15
CASSLVTSPTGELFF
TGCGCCAGCAGCTTGGTTACTAGCCCGACCGGGGAGCTGTTTTTT
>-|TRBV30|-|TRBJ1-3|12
CAWSNSGNTIYF
TGTGCCTGGAGTAACTCTGGAAACACCATATATTTT
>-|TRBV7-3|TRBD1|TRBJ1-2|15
CASSYGTGGEGGYTF
TGTGCCAGCAGCTATGGGACAGGAGGGGAGGGAGGCTACACCTTC
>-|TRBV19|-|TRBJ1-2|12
CASSIPRLGYTF
TGTGCCAGTAGTATCCCTCGTTTGGGCTACACCTTC
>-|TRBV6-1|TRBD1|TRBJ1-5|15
CASSEAGGYNQPQHF
TGTGCCAGCAGTGAAGCAGGGGGCTACAATCAGCCCCAGCATTTT
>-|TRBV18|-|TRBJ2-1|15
CASSPGRRGQGEQFF
TGTGCCAGCTCACCAGGGCGGAGGGGTCAGGGTGAGCAGTTCTTC
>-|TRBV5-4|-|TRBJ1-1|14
CASSLAEQAFEAFF
TGTGCCAGCAGCTTGGCCGAACAAGCGTTTGAAGCTTTCTTT
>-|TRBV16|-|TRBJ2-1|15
CASSQGSSPYNEQFF
TGTGCCAGCAGCCAAGGGTCTTCACCATACAATGAGCAGTTCTTC
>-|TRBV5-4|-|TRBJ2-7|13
CASSLLGTYEQYF
TGTGCCAGCAGCTTGTTAGGTACCTACGAGCAGTACTTC
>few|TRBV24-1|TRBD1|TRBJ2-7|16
CATSDSGQGKSYEQYF
TGTGCCACCAGTGATTCAGGACAGGGGAAATCGTACGAGCAGTACTTC
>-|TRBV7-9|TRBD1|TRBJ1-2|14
CASSYTGGLDGYTF
TGTGCCAGCAGCTATACAGGGGGCTTGGATGGCTACACCTTC
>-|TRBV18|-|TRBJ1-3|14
CASSPSIQGDTIYF
TGTGCCAGCTCACCGAGTATCCAGGGAGACACCATATATTTT
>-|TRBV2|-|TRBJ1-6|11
CASENNSPLHF
TGTGCCAGCGAGAATAATTCACCCCTCCACTTT
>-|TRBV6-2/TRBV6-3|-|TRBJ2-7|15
CASSLPGGGPYEQYF
TGTGCCAGCAGCCTCCCCGGTGGGGGCCCATACGAGCAGTACTTC
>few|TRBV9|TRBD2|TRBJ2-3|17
CASSPPGGPGLPDTQYF
TGTGCCAGCAGCCCCCCGGGGGGGCCAGGGCTCCCAGATACGCAGTATTTT
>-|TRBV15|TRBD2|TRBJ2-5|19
CATSRDAWGGGPLQETQYF
TGTGCCACCAGCAGAGATGCATGGGGCGGGGGGCCTCTCCAAGAGACCCAGTACTTC
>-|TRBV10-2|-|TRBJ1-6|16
CASSPPTVRRIGGLHF
TGCGCCAGCAGTCCCCCGACAGTTCGCAGAATAGGAGGCCTCCACTTT
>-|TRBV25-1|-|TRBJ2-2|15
CASSVHSLAIGELFF
TGTGCCAGCAGTGTCCACAGCCTAGCTATCGGGGAGCTGTTTTTT
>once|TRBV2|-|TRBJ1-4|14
CASQRGRGLEKLFF
TGTGCCAGCCAAAGGGGACGGGGGCTTGAAAAACTGTTTTTT
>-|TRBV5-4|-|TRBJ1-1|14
CASTQGGHDTEAFF
TGTGCCAGCACCCAAGGTGGGCATGACACTGAAGCTTTCTTT
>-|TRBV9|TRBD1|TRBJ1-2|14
CASSGTGTGHGYTF
TGTGCCAGCAGCGGAACCGGGACAGGGCACGGCTACACCTTC
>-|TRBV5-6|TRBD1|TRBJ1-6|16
CASSPAGQARNSPLHF
TGTGCCAGCAGCCCTGCCGGACAGGCCCGTAATTCACCCCTCCACTTT
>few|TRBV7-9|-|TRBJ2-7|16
CASSGTRQRVSYEQYF
TGTGCCAGCAGCGGAACCCGACAGAGGGTATCCTACGAGCAGTACTTC
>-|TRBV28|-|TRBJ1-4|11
CASLAREKLFF
TGTGCCAGCCTTGCTAGAGAAAAACTGTTTTTT
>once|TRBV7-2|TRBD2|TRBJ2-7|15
CASSLATGGRYEQYF
TGTGCCAGCAGCTTGGCCACGGGGGGGCGGTACGAGCAGTACTTC